These 14 T cell receptor beta chains were sequenced from one sample in a study of T cells after yellow fever vaccination (dated by TCRdb to the late 2010s). This specimen's treatment or condition label, interpreted: live attenuated yellow fever vaccine strain. Library method: 5' RACE. TCRdb lists the instrument as Illumina NovaSeq 6000. Clones were called with MiXCR by TCRdb after fastp trimmed the public reads at Q25, and only in-frame beta chains were retained. Every entry covers one CDR3 protein and lists the most common genes and DNA from its rows. The sample table holds 120,000 or so distinct CDR3 sequences, of which 15% were seen once. The top ten hold 40% to 45% of the sample. The material sequenced was CD8+ T cells sorted from PBMCs, taken 5 days after the yellow fever booster vaccination. The receptors were gathered from a man younger than 35 who received the YFV17D yellow fever vaccine.

The chain recombines TRBV6-6 with TRBJ2-1; D is possibly TRBD1 or TRBD2 (5 bases each). The CDR3 length is 12 residues. The V end lost 3 bases, the J end lost 9 bases, and 9 bases lay between the germline ends. Germline loops: CDR1 MNHNY, CDR2 SVGAGI (reference sequence). The CDR3 here is CASSYEGIEQFF. The CDR3 DNA reads as TGTGCCAGCAGTTATGAGGGGATTGAGCAGTTCTTC.

This clonotype has more than one count but fewer than ten. The chain employs TRBV2 and TRBJ2-7; D remains ambiguous. Germline CDR1 reads SNHLY; CDR2 reads FYNNEI. The CDR3 is 11 residues long. V shed 8 bases and J shed 2 bases, with 7 bases lying between them. CDR3 amino acids: CASGPPYEQYV. For the CDR3, the DNA is TGTGCCAGCGGCCCCCCCTACGAGCAGTACGTC.

The genes are TRBV5-4 and TRBJ1-1, with no clear D. The CDR3 contains 13 residues. Trimming shortened V by 4 bases and J by 11 bases, and 18 bases separated the two germline ends. In germline, CDR1 is SGHNT, CDR2 YYREEE (reference sequence). The CDR3 loop reads CASSPRDGIGAFF. As DNA, the CDR3 is TGTGCCAGCAGCCCCAGAGACGGGATCGGGGCTTTCTTT.

The V gene is TRBV27, the J gene TRBJ2-4; a weak D match, TRBD1 (5 bases). Trimming removed 3 bases from V and 7 bases from J, with 10 bases in between. Looked up from germline, CDR1 is MNHEY and CDR2 is SMNVEV (reference sequence). CDR3 length equals 13 residues. Here the CDR3 reads CASSFGPGNIQYF. CDR3 coding DNA: TGTGCCAGCAGTTTTGGGCCAGGGAACATTCAGTACTTC.

A few counts support this clonotype. DNA for the CDR3: TGCGCCAGCAGCCCACGACTAGCCTTCACAGATACGCAGTATTTT. It specifies CASSPRLAFTDTQYF. This chain links TRBV4-1 with TRBJ2-3, with 7 bases lining up with TRBD2. The V gene end was trimmed by 4 bases and the J gene end by 2 bases; junction bases not matched to a gene: 6. The CDR3 consists of 15 residues. CDR1 MGHRA and CDR2 YSYEKL come from the germline V gene.

This clonotype showed up just a few times. The genes are TRBV5-1 and TRBJ2-2; D may be TRBD1 or TRBD2 (6 bases each). The length of the CDR3 is 17 residues. The V end lost 0 bases, the J end lost 0 bases, and 12 bases lay between the germline ends. Germline lookup yields CDR1 SGHRS and CDR2 YFSETQ. The CDR3 DNA is TGCGCCAGCAGCTTGGAGGGGGGTCGTACGAACACCGGGGAGCTGTTTTTT. Its protein is CASSLEGGRTNTGELFF.

This clonotype has at least ten counts. CDR3 in amino acids: CASSWGTGADTEAFF. Written as DNA, the CDR3 is TGTGCCAGCAGTTGGGGGACAGGGGCGGACACTGAAGCTTTCTTT. The chain is built from TRBV12-3 or TRBV12-4 and TRBJ1-1; 10 nucleotides agree with TRBD1. The CDR3 is made up of 15 amino acids. The V gene end was trimmed by 4 bases and the J gene end by 3 bases; junction bases not matched to a gene: 5.

This chain links TRBV5-5 with TRBJ2-3; TRBD2 agrees at 8 bases. Germline CDR1 reads SGHKS; CDR2 reads YYEKEE (reference sequence). Unmatched junction bases numbered 10, after V lost 2 bases and J lost 5 bases. This CDR3 comprises 16 residues. The CDR3 coding sequence is TGTGCCAGCAGCTTTTCAGGACTAGCTGGGGTAGATACGCAGTATTTT. It encodes CASSFSGLAGVDTQYF.

In its sample, this clonotype was seen many times. This rearrangement joins TRBV5-1 to TRBJ2-2, with a weak D call TRBD2 (7 bases). Germline V gives CDR1 SGHRS, CDR2 YFSETQ. The V end lost 4 bases, the J end lost 1 base, and 14 bases lay between the germline ends. CDR3 size: 16 residues. The DNA for the CDR3 is TGCGCCAGCAGCCCTCGGGGGGCCGGGAACACCGGGGAGCTGTTTTTT. Its protein product is CASSPRGAGNTGELFF.

The table lists this clonotype with many counts. The chain is built from TRBV4-3 and TRBJ1-1, with D unresolved. CDR1 is LGHNA and CDR2 is YSLEER in the germline V gene. Trimming removed 5 bases from V and 12 bases from J, with 16 bases in between. The CDR3 is 12 amino acids. DNA of the CDR3: TGCGCCAGCAGCGCCCCAGGTTCTTTGCCTTTCTTT. Amino acids: CASSAPGSLPFF.

V and J are TRBV5-4 and TRBJ2-1, with 7 bases aligning to TRBD2. V shed 3 bases and J 6 bases; nucleotides not matched to a gene: 6. This CDR3 is 14 amino acids long. CDR1 is SGHNT, CDR2 YYREEE, per germline (reference sequence). This CDR3 reads CASSSSTSFNEQFF. As DNA, the CDR3 is TGTGCCAGCAGCTCCTCGACTAGCTTCAATGAGCAGTTCTTC.

The V gene is TRBV5-6, the J gene TRBJ1-1; D gene ambiguous. V was cut by 4 bases and J by 0 bases, with 10 bases left in between. Germline V gene data show CDR1 as SGHDT and CDR2 as YYEEEE. The CDR3 runs 14 residues. This CDR3 reads CASSPRALNTEAFF. CDR3 bases: TGTGCCAGCAGCCCACGAGCATTGAACACTGAAGCTTTCTTT.

This clonotype has just a few counts. The chain recombines TRBV6-2 or TRBV6-3 with TRBJ2-7; D remains unclear. The CDR3 has 14 residues. V lost 6 bases and J 2 bases, leaving 14 bases between the germline ends. Germline V CDR1 and CDR2: MNHEY, SVGEGT. DNA for the CDR3: TGTGCCAGCAGCCTCACCGGAGCCCCCTACGAGCAGTACGTC. Its translation: CASSLTGAPYEQYV.

The chain has TRBV5-1 and TRBJ2-7, with 7 bases identical to TRBD1. The V segment lost 5 bases and the J segment 3 bases; nucleotides outside the gene matches: 8. Germline V lookup: CDR1 SGHRS, CDR2 YFSETQ. This CDR3 spans 14 amino acids. CDR3: CASRAGTESYEQYV. The DNA of the CDR3 is TGCGCCAGCAGAGCCGGGACAGAAAGCTACGAGCAGTACGTC.